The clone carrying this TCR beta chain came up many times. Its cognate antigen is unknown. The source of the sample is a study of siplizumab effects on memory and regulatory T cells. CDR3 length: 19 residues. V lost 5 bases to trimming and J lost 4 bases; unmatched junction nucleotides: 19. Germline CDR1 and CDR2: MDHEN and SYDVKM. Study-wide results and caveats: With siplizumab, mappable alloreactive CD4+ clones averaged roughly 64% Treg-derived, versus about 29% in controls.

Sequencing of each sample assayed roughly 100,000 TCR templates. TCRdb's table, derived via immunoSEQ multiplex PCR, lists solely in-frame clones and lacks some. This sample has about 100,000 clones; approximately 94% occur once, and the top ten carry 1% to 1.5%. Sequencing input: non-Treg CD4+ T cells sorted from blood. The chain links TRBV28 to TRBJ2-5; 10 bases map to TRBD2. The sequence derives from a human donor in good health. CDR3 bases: TGTGCCAGCAGTCAAATACCCATCCCCCTAGCGGGAGACTTAGAGACCCAGTACTTC. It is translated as CASSQIPIPLAGDLETQYF.